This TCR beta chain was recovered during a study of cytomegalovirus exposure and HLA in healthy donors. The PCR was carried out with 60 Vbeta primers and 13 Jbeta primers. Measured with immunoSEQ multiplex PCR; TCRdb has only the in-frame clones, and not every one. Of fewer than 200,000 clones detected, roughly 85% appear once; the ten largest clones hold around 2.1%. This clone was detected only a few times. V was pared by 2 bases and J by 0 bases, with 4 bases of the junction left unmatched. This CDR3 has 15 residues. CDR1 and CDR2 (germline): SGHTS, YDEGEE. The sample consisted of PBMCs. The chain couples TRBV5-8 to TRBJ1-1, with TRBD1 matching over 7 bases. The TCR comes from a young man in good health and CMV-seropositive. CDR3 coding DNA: TGTGCCAGCAGCTTTAGGGGGACAGTGAACACTGAAGCTTTCTTT. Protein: CASSFRGTVNTEAFF.